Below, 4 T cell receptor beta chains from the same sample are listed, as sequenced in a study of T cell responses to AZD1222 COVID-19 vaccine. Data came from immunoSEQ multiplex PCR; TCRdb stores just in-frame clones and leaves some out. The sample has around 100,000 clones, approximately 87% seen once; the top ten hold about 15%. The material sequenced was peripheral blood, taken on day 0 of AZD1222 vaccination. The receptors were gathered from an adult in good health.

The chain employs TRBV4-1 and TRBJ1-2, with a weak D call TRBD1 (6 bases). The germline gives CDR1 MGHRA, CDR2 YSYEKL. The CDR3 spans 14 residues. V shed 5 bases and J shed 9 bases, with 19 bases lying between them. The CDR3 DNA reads TGCGCCAGCAGCGACCTACAGGGCCTCGGGAGCTACACCTTC. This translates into CASSDLQGLGSYTF.

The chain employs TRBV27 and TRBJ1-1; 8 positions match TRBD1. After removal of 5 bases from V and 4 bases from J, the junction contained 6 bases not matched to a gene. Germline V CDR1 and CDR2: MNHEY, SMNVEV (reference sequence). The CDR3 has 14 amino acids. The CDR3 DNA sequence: TGTGCCAGCAGTAGATGGGACAGGAGCACTGAAGCTTTCTTT. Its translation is CASSRWDRSTEAFF.

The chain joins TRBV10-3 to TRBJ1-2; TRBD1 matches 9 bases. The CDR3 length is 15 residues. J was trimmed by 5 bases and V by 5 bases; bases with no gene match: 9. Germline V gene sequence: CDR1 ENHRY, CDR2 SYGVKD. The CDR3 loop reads CAISPGTGRGYGYTF. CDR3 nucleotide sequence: TGTGCCATCAGTCCCGGGACAGGGAGAGGGTATGGCTACACCTTC.

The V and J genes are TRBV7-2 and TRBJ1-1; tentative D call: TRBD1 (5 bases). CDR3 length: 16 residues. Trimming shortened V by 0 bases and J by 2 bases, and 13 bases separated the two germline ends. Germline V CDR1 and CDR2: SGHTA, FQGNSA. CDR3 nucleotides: TGTGCCAGCAGCTTAGCTTCACGGGGCCGTAACACTGAAGCTTTCTTT. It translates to CASSLASRGRNTEAFF.